The next 20 T cell receptor beta chains were all read from a single sample in a study of lymphopenia after photon versus proton radiotherapy. Sequencing was performed with immunoSEQ multiplex PCR; in TCRdb, only in-frame clones are kept and a portion is missing. Found here are roughly 41,000 clones, about 84% of them singletons; the top ten hold approximately 2.9%. The specimen was peripheral blood, collected from a patient treated with photon-based radiotherapy. Receptor source: a man aged 50 to 59 with gastric cancer.

The genes are TRBV7-2 and TRBJ2-7, with 7 bases fitting TRBD2. CDR1 is SGHTA and CDR2 is FQGNSA in the germline V gene. V shed 0 bases and J 6 bases; nucleotides not matched to a gene: 2. The CDR3 length is 13 residues. The CDR3 reads CASSLAGGREQYF. The CDR3 nucleotides are TGTGCCAGCAGCTTAGCGGGAGGGCGCGAGCAGTACTTC.

J is TRBJ1-5 and V is TRBV7-8; TRBD1 might be the D (6 bases). The CDR3 has 15 amino acids. CDR1 SGHVS and CDR2 FQNEAQ come from the germline V gene. Trimming removed 1 base at V and 3 bases at J, with 10 bases between. The CDR3 DNA reads TGTGCCAGCAGCTTAGAAGGGGGGATCAATCAGCCCCAGCATTTT. Protein sequence: CASSLEGGINQPQHF.

The genes are TRBV6-1 and TRBJ2-3; 7 bases are a match to TRBD2. This CDR3 contains 15 residues. Trimming removed 5 bases from V and 0 bases from J; junction bases left unmatched: 5. The germline V gene encodes CDR1 MNHNS and CDR2 SASEGT. CDR3 DNA sequence: TGTGCCAGCAGTACTCAGCGGGGAAGCACAGATACGCAGTATTTT. Translating gives CASSTQRGSTDTQYF.

J is TRBJ2-4 and V is TRBV5-4; TRBD2 matches 8 bases. Germline CDR1 is SGHNT and CDR2 is YYREEE (reference sequence). The CDR3 totals 16 residues. V shed 4 bases and J 14 bases; nucleotides not matched to a gene: 20. The CDR3 loop reads CASSPEGLSGREMEYF. In DNA form, the CDR3 reads TGTGCCAGCAGCCCCGAAGGACTAAGCGGGAGAGAAATGGAGTACTTC.

This chain links TRBV5-5 with TRBJ1-5, with 7 bases matching TRBD1. CDR1 is SGHKS and CDR2 is YYEKEE in the germline V gene (reference sequence). The CDR3 is 15 amino acids. Germline trimming cut 0 bases from V and 4 bases from J; bases unmatched to any gene: 4. DNA of the CDR3: TGTGCCAGCAGCTTGGGTGCAGGGGGAAATCAGCCCCAGCATTTT. The encoded protein is CASSLGAGGNQPQHF.

The rearrangement uses TRBV11-2 and TRBJ2-2; tentatively, D is TRBD2 (5 bases). The CDR3 runs to 15 residues. Trimming stripped 5 bases from V and 5 bases from J, with 15 bases between. Germline-derived CDR1 and CDR2 are SGHAT and FQNNGV. The DNA for the CDR3 is TGTGCCAGCAGCCGCCAAGGAGGAGGTACCGGGGAGCTGTTTTTT. Translation gives CASSRQGGGTGELFF.

CDR3: CASRREAGELFF. For the CDR3, the DNA is TGTGCCAGCAGGCGGGAAGCCGGGGAGCTGTTTTTT. This rearrangement joins TRBV2 to TRBJ2-2; tentatively, D is TRBD2 (6 bases). V was cut by 6 bases and J by 6 bases, with 8 bases left in between. This CDR3 contains 12 residues. Germline V gives CDR1 SNHLY, CDR2 FYNNEI.

The chain couples TRBV5-1 to TRBJ1-4, with D tentatively TRBD1 (6 bases). V was trimmed by 0 bases and J by 7 bases, leaving 13 bases between them. The CDR3 loop spans 15 amino acids. From germline, CDR1 is SGHRS and CDR2 YFSETQ. For the CDR3, the DNA is TGCGCCAGCAGCTTGGCCTTACAGGGAGGTGAAAAACTGTTTTTT. It codes for CASSLALQGGEKLFF.

The chain is built from TRBV19 and TRBJ1-3; D is perhaps TRBD1 (5 bases). Germline-derived CDR1 and CDR2 are LNHDA and SQIVND (reference sequence). This CDR3 is built from 15 residues. Trimming took 0 bases from V and 4 from J, leaving 10 bases between them. This chain's CDR3 is CASSIEGVSGNTIYF. Here the CDR3 DNA reads TGTGCCAGTAGTATAGAAGGGGTGTCCGGAAACACCATATATTTT.

The chain employs TRBV11-2 and TRBJ2-1; 8 bases are a match to TRBD2. Germline CDR1 is SGHAT and CDR2 is FQNNGV. The CDR3 length is 16 residues. V dropped 1 base and J dropped 5; count of bases not matched to a gene: 7. CDR3 nucleotides: TGTGCCAGCAGCTTAGGGGTCGGGAGGGCCGACAATGAGCAGTTCTTC. Its protein is CASSLGVGRADNEQFF.

The chain joins TRBV7-9 to TRBJ1-2; no firm D call. Germline CDR1 is SEHNR and CDR2 is FQNEAQ (reference sequence). The V and J ends lost 1 base and 7 bases respectively, with 16 bases between them. This CDR3 is 15 amino acids long. As DNA, the CDR3 is TGTGCCAGCAGCTTAGTACCCTCTCGTGAGGGTGGCTACACCTTC. Translating gives CASSLVPSREGGYTF.

The V call is TRBV18, the J call TRBJ2-3; 8 bases match TRBD2. CDR3 length: 16 residues. J gave up 5 bases and V 3 bases, and 10 bases lay outside the gene matches. Germline CDR1 and CDR2: KGHSH and LQKENI. CDR3 DNA: TGTGCCAGCTCACCTCCCGGAAGCGGGAGTGGAGATACGCAGTATTTT. Translating gives CASSPPGSGSGDTQYF. Full variable domain (remainder filled in from reference TRBV18 and TRBJ2-3): NAGVMQNPRHLVRRRGQEARLRCSPMKGHSHVYWYRQLPEEGLKFMVYLQKENIIDESGMPKERFSAEFPKEGPSILRIQQVVRGDSAAYFCASSPPGSGSGDTQYFGPGTRLTVL.

The CDR3 region has the DNA TGTGCCAGTACTCCAAGTTGGACAGCGCGCTCCTACAATGAGCAGTTCTTC. Its translation: CASTPSWTARSYNEQFF. The chain couples TRBV19 to TRBJ2-1, with D possibly matching TRBD1 (6 bases). Between the trimmed V and J ends, which lost 7 bases and 0 bases, there was a span of 19 bases. The CDR3 spans 17 residues. Germline V gene data show CDR1 as LNHDA and CDR2 as SQIVND (reference sequence).

The chain joins TRBV18 to TRBJ1-5; the D is unclear. Looked up from germline, CDR1 is KGHSH and CDR2 is LQKENI. V was trimmed by 3 bases and J by 5 bases, leaving 8 bases between them. The CDR3 has 13 amino acids. CDR3 nucleotides: TGTGCCAGCTCACCTGGACCCGATCAGCCCCAGCATTTT. Amino acid sequence: CASSPGPDQPQHF.

The chain carries TRBV27 and TRBJ2-2; TRBD1 matches 10 bases. The CDR3 totals 18 residues. V shed 5 bases and J 7 bases; nucleotides not matched to a gene: 16. The germline V gene encodes CDR1 MNHEY and CDR2 SMNVEV (reference sequence). CDR3 sequence reads: CASSPVNSRQGAGGELFF. CDR3 in DNA: TGTGCCAGCAGTCCCGTTAACTCCCGACAGGGGGCCGGCGGGGAGCTGTTTTTT.

This chain connects TRBV5-1 to TRBJ2-7; 8 bases are shared with TRBD1. V gave up 0 bases and J gave up 6 bases; unmatched junction bases: 2. Germline assignment: CDR1 SGHRS and CDR2 YFSETQ. This CDR3 region has 13 residues. The CDR3 loop reads CASSLGQGPEQYF. CDR3 DNA sequence: TGCGCCAGCAGCTTGGGACAGGGGCCCGAGCAGTACTTC.

The rearrangement uses TRBV7-9 and TRBJ2-2, with D tentatively TRBD1 or TRBD2 (5 bases each). CDR3 length equals 12 residues. CDR1 and CDR2 (germline): SEHNR, FQNEAQ (reference sequence). The V and J ends lost 4 bases and 8 bases respectively, with 8 bases between them. The CDR3 nucleotides read TGTGCCAGCAGCTGGGGACGAGGGGAGCTGTTTTTT. It is translated as CASSWGRGELFF.

The chain carries TRBV11-2 and TRBJ1-2, with D possibly TRBD1 on 5 matching bases. Germline V gene lookup returns CDR1 SGHAT and CDR2 FQNNGV. The CDR3 covers 15 residues. With 4 bases removed from V and 8 bases from J, the gap between germline ends came to 20 bases. The CDR3 spells CASSSPKSSRAGYTF. DNA of the CDR3: TGTGCCAGCAGCTCCCCCAAAAGCTCCAGGGCCGGCTACACCTTC.

The rearrangement uses TRBV11-3 and TRBJ2-2, with a possible D match to TRBD1 (6 bases). The ends were cut back, 2 bases at V and 6 bases at J, with 10 bases in the middle. Germline V lookup: CDR1 SGHNT, CDR2 YENEEA. CDR3 length: 14 residues. The CDR3 sequence is CASSLQGSAGELFF. CDR3 DNA: TGTGCCAGCAGCTTACAGGGGTCGGCCGGGGAGCTGTTTTTT. Looking up the rest from reference TRBV11-3 and TRBJ2-2 gives the full variable domain: EAGVVQSPRYKIIEKKQPVAFWCNPISGHNTLYWYLQNLGQGPELLIRYENEEAVDDSQLPKDRFSAERLKGVDSTLKIQPAELGDSAVYLCASSLQGSAGELFFGEGSRLTVL.

V and J are TRBV6-1 and TRBJ2-3, with TRBD2 matching 13 bases. In germline, CDR1 is MNHNS, CDR2 SASEGT. V lost 6 bases, J lost 6 bases, and 6 bases stayed unmatched. The CDR3 loop spans 15 amino acids. The CDR3 protein is CASRPGLAGPDTQYF. The CDR3, as DNA: TGTGCCAGCAGACCGGGACTAGCGGGACCGGATACGCAGTATTTT.